Listed below are T cell receptor beta chains from one sample, sequenced in a study of T cell responses to AZD1222 COVID-19 vaccine. Libraries were prepared by immunoSEQ multiplex PCR; TCRdb keeps only in-frame clonotypes and omits some of them. The table shows roughly 100,000 clones, with roughly 91% occurring only once. Sequenced material: peripheral blood, taken 28 days after the second AZD1222 dose. Receptors were obtained from an adult who received the AZD1222 COVID-19 vaccine. The CDR3 runs from the conserved cysteine through the conserved F or W. The order of the fields is CDR3 length, V gene, D gene, clone size, J gene, CDR3 DNA, CDR3 protein. D genes are given only for firm matches. Clone size appears in some rows only: once, few, many, or a class for an expanded clone.

cdr3_length: 15
v_call: TRBV18
d_call: .
clone_size: .
j_call: TRBJ1-5
cdr3_nt: TGTGCCAGCTCACCAGGGGTTGACCGTAATCAGCCCCAGCATTTT
cdr3_aa: CASSPGVDRNQPQHF

cdr3_length: 14
v_call: TRBV20-1
d_call: TRBD1
clone_size: .
j_call: TRBJ1-2
cdr3_nt: TGCAGTGCCAGTCAGGACAGGGGCTCCTATGGCTACACCTTC
cdr3_aa: CSASQDRGSYGYTF

cdr3_length: 15
v_call: TRBV4-2
d_call: .
clone_size: .
j_call: TRBJ1-1
cdr3_nt: TGTGCCAGCAGCCAAATTTTACAGGGAGCCCAACAAGCTTTCTTT
cdr3_aa: CASSQILQGAQQAFF

cdr3_length: 12
v_call: TRBV19
d_call: TRBD1
clone_size: .
j_call: TRBJ1-1
cdr3_nt: TGTGCCAGTTGGGACAGGGGGACTGAAGCTTTCTTT
cdr3_aa: CASWDRGTEAFF

cdr3_length: 18
v_call: TRBV9
d_call: TRBD2
clone_size: .
j_call: TRBJ2-3
cdr3_nt: TGTGCCAGCAGCGTTAGTCCGGGACTAGCGGGGAGAGTAGATACGCAGTATTTT
cdr3_aa: CASSVSPGLAGRVDTQYF

cdr3_length: 14
v_call: TRBV5-1
d_call: TRBD1
clone_size: .
j_call: TRBJ1-2
cdr3_nt: TGCGCCAGCAGCCCGACAGGGGGCGGCTATGGCTACACCTTC
cdr3_aa: CASSPTGGGYGYTF

cdr3_length: 15
v_call: TRBV6-1
d_call: TRBD1
clone_size: .
j_call: TRBJ2-3
cdr3_nt: TGTGCCAGCAGTGAACAGGGGGCCGGCACAGATACGCAGTATTTT
cdr3_aa: CASSEQGAGTDTQYF

cdr3_length: 14
v_call: TRBV4-2
d_call: TRBD1
clone_size: once
j_call: TRBJ1-4
cdr3_nt: TGTGCCAGCAGCCTGGGACAGGAGAATGAAAAACTGTTTTTT
cdr3_aa: CASSLGQENEKLFF

cdr3_length: 14
v_call: TRBV18
d_call: .
clone_size: once
j_call: TRBJ2-7
cdr3_nt: TGTGCCAGCTCACCCCCCAGGGCCTTCTCCGAGCAGTACTTC
cdr3_aa: CASSPPRAFSEQYF

cdr3_length: 14
v_call: TRBV3-1/TRBV3-2
d_call: .
clone_size: .
j_call: TRBJ1-5
cdr3_nt: TGTGCCAGCAGCCAAGGCAGCCACAATCAGCCCCAGCATTTT
cdr3_aa: CASSQGSHNQPQHF

cdr3_length: 13
v_call: TRBV28
d_call: .
clone_size: .
j_call: TRBJ1-4
cdr3_nt: TGTGCCACAAGGGTCACAGTCCCTGAAAAACTGTTTTTT
cdr3_aa: CATRVTVPEKLFF

cdr3_length: 16
v_call: TRBV7-9
d_call: TRBD1
clone_size: .
j_call: TRBJ2-1
cdr3_nt: TGTGCCAGCAGCCCCCCCGGGACAGAGAATTGGGATGAGCAGTTCTTC
cdr3_aa: CASSPPGTENWDEQFF

cdr3_length: 13
v_call: TRBV7-2
d_call: .
clone_size: .
j_call: TRBJ1-5
cdr3_nt: TGTGCCAGCAGCTTAGGGTCCCATCAGCCCCAGCATTTT
cdr3_aa: CASSLGSHQPQHF

cdr3_length: 14
v_call: TRBV27
d_call: .
clone_size: .
j_call: TRBJ2-7
cdr3_nt: TGTGCCAGCAGTTGGGGGCGGACCTCCTACGAGCAGTACTTC
cdr3_aa: CASSWGRTSYEQYF

cdr3_length: 17
v_call: TRBV5-1
d_call: .
clone_size: .
j_call: TRBJ2-6
cdr3_nt: TGCGCCAGCAGCCTCACCCCGGAGAGCTCTGGGGCCAACGTCCTGACTTTC
cdr3_aa: CASSLTPESSGANVLTF

cdr3_length: 13
v_call: TRBV7-2
d_call: .
clone_size: .
j_call: TRBJ2-6
cdr3_nt: TGTGCCAGCAGCTGGAGTGGGGCCAACGTCCTGACTTTC
cdr3_aa: CASSWSGANVLTF

cdr3_length: 14
v_call: TRBV14
d_call: TRBD1
clone_size: .
j_call: TRBJ1-1
cdr3_nt: TGTGCCAGCAGCCAAGATTTAGGGGGCGCTGAAGCTTTCTTT
cdr3_aa: CASSQDLGGAEAFF

cdr3_length: 14
v_call: TRBV27
d_call: .
clone_size: .
j_call: TRBJ2-7
cdr3_nt: TGTGCCAGCAGTTTTGGGCAGGGAGCTGGCGAGCAGTACTTC
cdr3_aa: CASSFGQGAGEQYF

cdr3_length: 13
v_call: TRBV12-3/TRBV12-4
d_call: .
clone_size: .
j_call: TRBJ2-6
cdr3_nt: TGTGCCAGCAGTTTGGCTGGGGCCAACGTCCTGACTTTC
cdr3_aa: CASSLAGANVLTF

cdr3_length: 15
v_call: TRBV5-4
d_call: .
clone_size: .
j_call: TRBJ2-7
cdr3_nt: TGTGCCAGCAGCTTGGCCGGGACGGGGTCCTACGAGCAGTACTTC
cdr3_aa: CASSLAGTGSYEQYF

cdr3_length: 17
v_call: TRBV27
d_call: TRBD2
clone_size: .
j_call: TRBJ2-3
cdr3_nt: TGTGCCAGCAGCACTCGACTAGCGGGGGGTACAACAGATACGCAGTATTTT
cdr3_aa: CASSTRLAGGTTDTQYF

cdr3_length: 15
v_call: TRBV7-9
d_call: .
clone_size: .
j_call: TRBJ1-1
cdr3_nt: TGTGCCAGCAGCGATGCGTTTTGGCTCGGCACTGAAGCTTTCTTT
cdr3_aa: CASSDAFWLGTEAFF

cdr3_length: 12
v_call: TRBV5-6
d_call: .
clone_size: once
j_call: TRBJ2-5
cdr3_nt: TGTGCCAGCAGCGGGACTCTAGAGACCCAGTACTTC
cdr3_aa: CASSGTLETQYF

cdr3_length: 10
v_call: TRBV24-1
d_call: .
clone_size: .
j_call: TRBJ2-5
cdr3_nt: TGTGCCGGGTCCCAAGAGACCCAGTACTTC
cdr3_aa: CAGSQETQYF

cdr3_length: 15
v_call: TRBV20-1
d_call: .
clone_size: .
j_call: TRBJ1-1
cdr3_nt: TGCAGTGCTAGTCAGGGTATGATGGAGGACACTGAAGCTTTCTTT
cdr3_aa: CSASQGMMEDTEAFF

cdr3_length: 15
v_call: TRBV2
d_call: TRBD2
clone_size: .
j_call: TRBJ2-3
cdr3_nt: TGTGCCAGCAAAATAGCGGGGGGTCGGGCAGATACGCAGTATTTT
cdr3_aa: CASKIAGGRADTQYF

cdr3_length: 13
v_call: TRBV6-5
d_call: .
clone_size: .
j_call: TRBJ1-5
cdr3_nt: TGTGCCAGCAGTTTCCAGATCAATCAGCCCCAGCATTTT
cdr3_aa: CASSFQINQPQHF

cdr3_length: 13
v_call: TRBV12-3/TRBV12-4
d_call: .
clone_size: .
j_call: TRBJ1-5
cdr3_nt: TGTGCCAGCAGGCAGGGCGGCAATCAGCCCCAGCATTTT
cdr3_aa: CASRQGGNQPQHF

cdr3_length: 14
v_call: TRBV18
d_call: .
clone_size: .
j_call: TRBJ1-2
cdr3_nt: TGTGCCAGCTCACCATATGCAGGGGTCTATGGCTACACCTTC
cdr3_aa: CASSPYAGVYGYTF

cdr3_length: 13
v_call: TRBV12-3/TRBV12-4
d_call: .
clone_size: .
j_call: TRBJ1-3
cdr3_nt: TGTGCCAGCAGTTTGGTCTCTGGAAACACCATATATTTT
cdr3_aa: CASSLVSGNTIYF

cdr3_length: 12
v_call: TRBV13
d_call: .
clone_size: once
j_call: TRBJ2-2
cdr3_nt: TGTGCCAGCGAACGAAACACCGGGGAGCTGTTTTTT
cdr3_aa: CASERNTGELFF

cdr3_length: 15
v_call: TRBV16
d_call: .
clone_size: .
j_call: TRBJ1-6
cdr3_nt: TGTGCCAGCAGCCAAGGCGCGGGCATGAGATCACCCCTCCACTTT
cdr3_aa: CASSQGAGMRSPLHF

cdr3_length: 15
v_call: TRBV18
d_call: .
clone_size: .
j_call: TRBJ2-1
cdr3_nt: TGTGCCAGCTCACCTCTAGGAGCTACCTACAATGAGCAGTTCTTC
cdr3_aa: CASSPLGATYNEQFF

cdr3_length: 14
v_call: TRBV13
d_call: TRBD1
clone_size: .
j_call: TRBJ2-7
cdr3_nt: TGTGCCAGCAGCTTAGGAGACAGGGGCAACGAGCAGTACTTC
cdr3_aa: CASSLGDRGNEQYF

cdr3_length: 16
v_call: TRBV7-6
d_call: TRBD2
clone_size: .
j_call: TRBJ2-3
cdr3_nt: TGTGCCAGCAGCTTAGATTGGCGGGGGGGCCGAGATACGCAGTATTTT
cdr3_aa: CASSLDWRGGRDTQYF

cdr3_length: 15
v_call: TRBV2
d_call: TRBD2
clone_size: .
j_call: TRBJ2-3
cdr3_nt: TGTGCCAGCAGGTCCCGGGACTACGGCACAGATACGCAGTATTTT
cdr3_aa: CASRSRDYGTDTQYF

cdr3_length: 16
v_call: TRBV18
d_call: .
clone_size: .
j_call: TRBJ2-4
cdr3_nt: TGTGCCAGCTCACCGCAAAGAATACTGTCCAAAAACATTCAGTACTTC
cdr3_aa: CASSPQRILSKNIQYF